Following are 8 T cell receptor beta chains from one sample sequenced in a study of T cell responses to AZD1222 COVID-19 vaccine listed by TCRdb under 2021. Receptor amplification or capture employed the immunoSEQ multiplex PCR assay. The immuneACCESS repertoire file appears here via TCRdb, limited to in-frame rearrangements. These files lack a portion of the clones; in checked studies, under half of the deficit traces to unresolved V genes, and the cause of the others is not known. For this sample there are just over 150,000 clones; 70% to 90% appear just once. Jointly, the top ten make up approximately 6.6% of the sample. This specimen's time point label, per the study, means: sample from adult after SARS-CoV-2 infection, after symptom onset. Sequenced material: peripheral blood, taken after recovery from COVID-19. These TCRs come from an adult who had recovered from COVID-19.

J is TRBJ2-2 and V is TRBV11-3; unclear D gene. Germline V gene sequence: CDR1 SGHNT, CDR2 YENEEA. Trimming cost V 1 base and J 0 bases, with 9 bases left between them. There are 16 residues in the CDR3. For the CDR3, the DNA is TGTGCCAGCAGCTTAGTGAGTGAAACGAACACCGGGGAGCTGTTTTTT. Translation gives CASSLVSETNTGELFF.

V usage is TRBV11-3 and J usage is TRBJ2-2, with TRBD2 as a possible D gene (5 bases). CDR3 length: 14 residues. V was cut by 2 bases and J by 6 bases, with 10 bases left in between. Germline V gene lookup returns CDR1 SGHNT and CDR2 YENEEA. The CDR3 nucleotides read TGTGCCAGCAGCTTAAACGGGATCCCCGGGGAGCTGTTTTTT. Its translation: CASSLNGIPGELFF.

The rearrangement links TRBV10-3 to TRBJ1-5; D is undetermined. CDR3 length equals 15 residues. The germline V gene has CDR1 ENHRY and CDR2 SYGVKD. V was pared by 4 bases and J by 3 bases, with 13 bases between. CDR3 residues: CAISAVGRFNQPQHF. In DNA, the CDR3 is TGTGCCATCAGTGCGGTTGGACGGTTCAATCAGCCCCAGCATTTT.

V and J are TRBV3-1 (or the pseudogene TRBV3-2) and TRBJ1-2, with unresolved D. The CDR3 has 12 residues. Trimming left V 3 bases short and J 7 bases short, with 9 bases between. Germline CDR1 LGHDT, CDR2 YNNKEL (reference sequence). CDR3 DNA: TGTGCCAGCAGCCACGAAGGAGGTGGCTACACCTTC. Encoded protein: CASSHEGGGYTF.

V usage is TRBV18 and J usage is TRBJ2-3, with D uncertain. Germline CDR1 reads KGHSH; CDR2 reads LQKENI. V lost 3 bases and J lost 3, with 10 bases in between. The CDR3 runs to 14 residues. The CDR3 sequence: CASSPIGWTDTQYF. CDR3 nucleotides: TGTGCCAGCTCACCCATCGGGTGGACAGATACGCAGTATTTT.

The chain carries TRBV7-3 and TRBJ2-5; D is possibly TRBD2 (6 bases). The germline CDR1 and CDR2 sequences are SGHTA and FQGTGA. Trimming removed 3 bases at V and 1 base at J, with 9 bases between. This CDR3 spans 14 amino acids. CDR3 DNA: TGTGCCAGCAGCTTTGGGACTCTCCAAGAGACCCAGTACTTC. This sequence encodes CASSFGTLQETQYF.

This clone was detected only once. The rearrangement links TRBV10-3 to TRBJ2-1; TRBD1 is a possible D gene (8 bases). CDR3 length equals 14 residues. Germline V lookup: CDR1 ENHRY, CDR2 SYGVKD. V was cut by 4 bases and J by 9 bases, with 16 bases left in between. This CDR3 is CAISGTSDRGEQFF. The CDR3 nucleotides read TGTGCCATCAGTGGTACTAGCGACAGGGGTGAGCAGTTCTTC.

The genes are TRBV23-1 and TRBJ2-7; a weak D match, TRBD1 (6 bases). TRBV23-1 is assigned to the ORF class and has an uncertain function. The CDR3 contains 16 residues. V was pared by 4 bases and J by 5 bases, with 21 bases between. DNA of the CDR3: TGCGCCAGCAGTCCACAAGGCAGGGGAATGGTTCACGAGCAGTACTTC. Translation gives CASSPQGRGMVHEQYF.